Here is one T cell receptor (beta chain) with its context. Its target is not known. The sample comes from a study of T cells expressing NK-cell markers. For the study at large: Out of eight donors sequenced, seven tested HCMV-seropositive and the remaining one seronegative.

Notes on the study in general: Where several donors were concerned, these clonotypes also led the CD3+CD56-NKG2C+ fraction.

The CDR3 spans 16 residues. UMIs accompanied the 5'RACE template switching by which TCR beta cDNA was made. TCRdb reprocessed the 5' RACE reads and reports one entry per CDR3 protein, with no DNA. This table lists about 450,000 distinct CDR3 sequences. Sequenced material: blood T cells: a sorted CD56 or NKG2C T cell subset, CD4+ or CD8+ T cells, or bulk PBMC T cells (not recorded which). The chain has TRBV12-3 or TRBV12-4 and TRBJ2-2; the D call from TCRdb, TRBD1, cannot be confirmed without DNA. This sequence was found in a woman between 18 and 70 years old in good health. CDR3 protein: CASRPLGTGVGGELFF.